This entry lists 4 T cell receptor beta chains sequenced from one sample in a study of blood T cell repertoires in COVID-19. The table came from immunoSEQ multiplex PCR; TCRdb's copy has only in-frame clones and leaves some out. The sample includes about 39,000 clones, around 96% of them seen just once. The source material was peripheral blood. These receptors were obtained from a human donor with active COVID-19. The donor label of this sample is uncertain.

J is TRBJ2-5 and V is TRBV5-1; TRBD1 agrees at 9 bases. The V gene's germline CDR1 is SGHRS and CDR2 YFSETQ. The ends lost 5 bases at V and 2 bases at J; junction bases unmatched: 4. The CDR3 runs 14 residues. In DNA, the CDR3 is TGCGCCAGCAGTAGGGGGACAGGGCAAGAGACCCAGTACTTC. This sequence encodes CASSRGTGQETQYF.

This clone was recorded once. V usage is TRBV9 and J usage is TRBJ2-3; 9 bases are a match to TRBD2. This CDR3 is built from 17 residues. The V segment lost 4 bases and the J segment 6 bases; nucleotides outside the gene matches: 15. CDR1 and CDR2 (germline): SGDLS, YYNGEE. The chain's CDR3 is CASSPRVSGGRDDTQYF. CDR3 DNA: TGTGCCAGCAGCCCCCGGGTGAGCGGGGGGCGGGACGATACGCAGTATTTT.

The chain combines TRBV24-1 with TRBJ2-3; 7 bases align to TRBD2. The germline gives CDR1 KGHDR, CDR2 SFDVKD. V gave up 4 bases and J gave up 4 bases; unmatched junction bases: 16. The CDR3 runs to 18 residues. The CDR3 DNA sequence: TGTGCCACCAGTGACCGACGGGGCGCGGGAGCTGTGGCAGATACGCAGTATTTT. Residues: CATSDRRGAGAVADTQYF.

The V and J genes are TRBV7-9 and TRBJ2-4; D gene ambiguous. The V and J ends lost 5 bases and 0 bases respectively, with 14 bases between them. The CDR3 is 16 amino acids. Germline loops: CDR1 SEHNR, CDR2 FQNEAQ (reference sequence). The CDR3 DNA is TGTGCCAGCAGCCCCTACAGCAATCTAGCCAAAAACATTCAGTACTTC. This codes for CASSPYSNLAKNIQYF.